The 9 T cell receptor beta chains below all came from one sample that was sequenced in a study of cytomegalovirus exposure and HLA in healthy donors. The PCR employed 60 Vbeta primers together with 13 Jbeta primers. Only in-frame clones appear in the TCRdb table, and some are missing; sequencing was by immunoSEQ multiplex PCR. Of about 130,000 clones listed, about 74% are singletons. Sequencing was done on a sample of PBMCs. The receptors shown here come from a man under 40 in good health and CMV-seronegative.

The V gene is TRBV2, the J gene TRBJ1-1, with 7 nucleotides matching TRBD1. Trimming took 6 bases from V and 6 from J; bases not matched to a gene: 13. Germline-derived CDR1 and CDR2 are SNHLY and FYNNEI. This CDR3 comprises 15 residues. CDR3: CASRLIQGSTSEAFF. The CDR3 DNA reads TGTGCCAGCAGACTAATACAGGGGTCTACATCTGAAGCTTTCTTT.

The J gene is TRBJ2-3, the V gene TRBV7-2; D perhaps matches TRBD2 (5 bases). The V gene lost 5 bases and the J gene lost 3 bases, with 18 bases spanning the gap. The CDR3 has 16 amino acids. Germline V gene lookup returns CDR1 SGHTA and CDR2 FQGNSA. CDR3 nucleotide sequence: TGTGCCAGCAGCCCTTTACTAGGTCGGGGAACAGATACGCAGTATTTT. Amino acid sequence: CASSPLLGRGTDTQYF.

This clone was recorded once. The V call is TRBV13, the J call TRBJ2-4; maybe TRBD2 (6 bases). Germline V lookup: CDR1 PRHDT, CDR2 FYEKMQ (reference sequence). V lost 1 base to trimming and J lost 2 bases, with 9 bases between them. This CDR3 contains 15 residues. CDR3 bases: TGTGCCAGCAGCTTAGCCGGAGGGACCAAAAACATTCAGTACTTC. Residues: CASSLAGGTKNIQYF.

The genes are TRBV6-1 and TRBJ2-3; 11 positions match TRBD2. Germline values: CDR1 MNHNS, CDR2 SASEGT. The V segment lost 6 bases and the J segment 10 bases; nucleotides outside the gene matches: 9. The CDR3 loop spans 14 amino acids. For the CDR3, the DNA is TGTGCCAGCAGACCCACTAGCGGGAGATCCCCGCAGTATTTT. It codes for CASRPTSGRSPQYF.

The CDR3 reads CASSWDRNYGYTF. Here the CDR3 DNA reads TGCGCCAGCAGCTGGGACAGGAACTATGGCTACACCTTC. V and J are TRBV5-1 and TRBJ1-2; 8 bases are a match to TRBD1. The CDR3 has 13 residues. Trimming removed 3 bases from V and 2 bases from J; junction bases left unmatched: 0. The germline V gene encodes CDR1 SGHRS and CDR2 YFSETQ.

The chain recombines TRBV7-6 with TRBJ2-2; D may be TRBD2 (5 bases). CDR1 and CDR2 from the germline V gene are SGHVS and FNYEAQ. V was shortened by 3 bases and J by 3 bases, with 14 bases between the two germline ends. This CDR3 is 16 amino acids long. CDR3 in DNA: TGTGCCAGCAGCTTGATCTCCGGGGTGGACACCGGGGAGCTGTTTTTT. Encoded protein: CASSLISGVDTGELFF.

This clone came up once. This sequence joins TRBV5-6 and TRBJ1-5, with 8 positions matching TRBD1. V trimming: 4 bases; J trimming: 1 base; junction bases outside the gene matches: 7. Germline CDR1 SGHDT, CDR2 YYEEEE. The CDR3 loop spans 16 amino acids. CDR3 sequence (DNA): TGTGCCAGCAGCGTACTGACAGGGGACAGCAATCAGCCCCAGCATTTT. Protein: CASSVLTGDSNQPQHF.

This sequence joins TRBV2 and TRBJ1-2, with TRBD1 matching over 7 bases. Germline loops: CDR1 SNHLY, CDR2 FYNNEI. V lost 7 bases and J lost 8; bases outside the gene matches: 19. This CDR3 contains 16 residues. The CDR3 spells CASTEQGSANLRGYTF. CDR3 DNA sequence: TGTGCCAGCACCGAACAGGGGTCTGCCAACCTGAGAGGCTACACCTTC.

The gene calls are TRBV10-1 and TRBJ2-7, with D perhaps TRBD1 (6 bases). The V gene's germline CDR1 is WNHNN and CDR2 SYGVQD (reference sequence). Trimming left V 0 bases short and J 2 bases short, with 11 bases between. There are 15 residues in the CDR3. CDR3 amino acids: CASSESVGTTYEQYF. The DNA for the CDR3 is TGCGCCAGCAGTGAGTCGGTAGGGACAACCTACGAGCAGTACTTC.